Sequencing of this T cell receptor beta chain was carried out in a study of shared clonotypes between healthy human individuals. The CDR3 totals 14 residues. Germline V CDR1 and CDR2: MNHEY, SVGAGI. The germline V and J ends were trimmed by 8 bases and 0 bases, with 11 bases remaining between them. None of the donors, who were healthy HIV-negative adults, had recently had acute infections or vaccinations. TCRdb keeps only in-frame clones here, not all; method: immunoSEQ multiplex PCR. The sample lists about 470,000 clones; about 76% were seen once. Study findings and constraints: The donor pool, a small one, limited the genetic and exposure-history diversity represented. Clonotype sharing among donors was expected to depend on sequencing depth.

This clone was counted a single time. The antigen remains undetermined. The sequence was obtained from a woman aged 40 to 50 in good health. Some clones in this sample may be carry-over from other donors' samples. Sequencing was performed on PBMCs. The genes are TRBV6-5 and TRBJ1-3; D perhaps matches TRBD1 (5 bases). DNA of the CDR3: TGTGCCAGCGCACGCGGGGCCTCTGGAAACACCATATATTTT. It encodes CASARGASGNTIYF.